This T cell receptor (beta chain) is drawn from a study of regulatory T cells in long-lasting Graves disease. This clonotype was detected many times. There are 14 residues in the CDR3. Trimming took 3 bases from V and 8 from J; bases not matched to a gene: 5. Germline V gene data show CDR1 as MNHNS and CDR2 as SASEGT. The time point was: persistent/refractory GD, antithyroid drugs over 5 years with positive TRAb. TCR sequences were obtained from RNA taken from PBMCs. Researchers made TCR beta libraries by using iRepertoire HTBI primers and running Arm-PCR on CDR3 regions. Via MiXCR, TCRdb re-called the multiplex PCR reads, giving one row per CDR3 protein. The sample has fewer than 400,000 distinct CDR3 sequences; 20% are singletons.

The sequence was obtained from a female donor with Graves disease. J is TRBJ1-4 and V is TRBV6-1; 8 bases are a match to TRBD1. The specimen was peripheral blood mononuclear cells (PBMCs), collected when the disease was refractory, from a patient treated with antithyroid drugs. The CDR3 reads CASSDGQGVEKLFF. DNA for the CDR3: TGTGCCAGCAGTGATGGACAGGGAGTGGAAAAACTGTTTTTT.